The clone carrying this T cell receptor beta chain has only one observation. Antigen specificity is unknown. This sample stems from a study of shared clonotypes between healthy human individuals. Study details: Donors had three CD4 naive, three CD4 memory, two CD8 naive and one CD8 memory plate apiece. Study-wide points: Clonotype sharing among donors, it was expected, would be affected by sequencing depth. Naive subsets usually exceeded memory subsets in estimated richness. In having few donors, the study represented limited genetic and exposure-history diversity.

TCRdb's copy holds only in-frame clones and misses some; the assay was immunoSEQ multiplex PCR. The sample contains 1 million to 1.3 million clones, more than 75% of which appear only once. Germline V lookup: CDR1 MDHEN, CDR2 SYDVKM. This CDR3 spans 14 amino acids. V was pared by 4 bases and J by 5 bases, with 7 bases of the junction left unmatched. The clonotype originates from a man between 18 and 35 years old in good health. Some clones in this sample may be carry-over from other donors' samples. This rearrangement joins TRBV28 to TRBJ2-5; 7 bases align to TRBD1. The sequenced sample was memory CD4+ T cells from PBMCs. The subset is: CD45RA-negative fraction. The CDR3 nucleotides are TGTGCCAGCAGTTCGGGACAGATCGGGGAGACCCAGTACTTC. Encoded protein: CASSSGQIGETQYF.